The entry that follows covers one T cell receptor (beta chain) sequence. The data originate from a study of blood T cell repertoires in COVID-19. Only in-frame clones appear in the TCRdb table, and some are missing; sequencing was by immunoSEQ multiplex PCR. The data contain approximately 300,000 clones, about 85% of them singletons. The CDR3 is 15 residues long. The trim removed 4 bases at V and 8 bases at J, leaving 6 bases unmatched. CDR1 is GTSNPN, CDR2 SVGIG, per germline (reference sequence). Across over 20 US areas, participants ranged in age from roughly 18 to 95 years. V and J are TRBV30 and TRBJ2-1; 15 bases are a match to TRBD2. This clonotype originated in a woman aged 25 to 45 who had been exposed to COVID-19. Sequencing was carried out using PBMCs or T cells enriched from blood (not recorded which). The CDR3 is CAWMHGLAGGYEQFF. As DNA, the CDR3 is TGTGCCTGGATGCACGGACTAGCGGGAGGGTATGAGCAGTTCTTC.